This TCR beta chain is from a study of T and B cells in COVID-19 patients. In the study overall: COVID-19 patients gave peripheral blood either during active infection or after recovery. The recovered patients had mostly mild to moderate COVID-19 with outpatient management. General study findings and limits: CD4+, regulatory T cell, CD8+ and sorted SARS-CoV-2-responsive or tetramer+ T cells were not yet sequenced. There were roughly 2,400 TCR clusters exclusive to the recovered cohort, around 32 with low generation probability.

Trimming removed 2 bases from V and 2 bases from J, with 8 bases in between. Germline CDR1 SGHKS, CDR2 YYEKEE (reference sequence). This CDR3 has 13 amino acids. BIOMED2 TRB-A/B primer pools were used in multiplex TRB PCR. TCRdb itself ran the multiplex PCR reads through MiXCR, one entry per CDR3 protein. The table includes about 8,400 distinct CDR3 sequences, under 30% detected once. In this sample, this clonotype is medium-sized. The target antigen is unknown. Each TRB amplification used roughly 230-550 ng of genomic DNA from blood. The genes are TRBV5-5 and TRBJ2-7; no reliable D call. The sequence came from a human donor who had recovered from COVID-19. Sequenced sample: blood. The CDR3, as DNA: TGTGCCAGCAGCTTTGGCGGCCCCTACGAGCAGTACTTC. Translation gives CASSFGGPYEQYF.